The TCR beta chain described here comes from a study of ipilimumab plus nivolumab after autologous stem cell transplantation. Libraries were prepared by immunoSEQ multiplex PCR; TCRdb keeps only in-frame clonotypes and omits some of them. The sample lists more than 13,000 clones, about four fifths occurring once. A few counts support this clone. Patients received nivolumab 3 mg/kg at weeks 1, 4, 7, 10, then fortnightly to week 26. The CDR3 has 15 residues. Germline V lookup: CDR1 MGHRA, CDR2 YSYEKL. The ends were cut back, 4 bases at V and 7 bases at J, with 14 bases in the middle. The TCR originated in a male donor with primary mediastinal lymphoma. The input for sequencing was PBMCs, taken in a trial of ipilimumab plus nivolumab as post-transplant consolidation. The chain employs TRBV4-1 and TRBJ1-6; weak D call: TRBD1 (6 bases). The CDR3 spells CASSRWTVSNSPLHF. The CDR3 DNA reads TGCGCCAGCAGCCGGTGGACAGTATCGAATTCACCCCTCCACTTT.